This T cell receptor beta chain is from a study of blood T cell repertoires in COVID-19. As for the study in general: Spain, Italy and the United States supplied samples that represented acute and convalescent COVID-19.

This CDR3 is 15 amino acids long. The V end was cut by 7 bases, the J end by 0 bases, with 15 bases between. Germline CDR1 and CDR2: MNHNS and SASEGT. Per the original methods: Amplifying reference gene primers gave estimates of nucleated cell counts. Clones were read by immunoSEQ multiplex PCR, and TCRdb kept only the in-frame ones, dropping some. The DNA gave D and trimming, while V, J and clone size come from that table. The sample contains about 200,000 clones, under 90% of which appear only once. The rearrangement joins TRBV6-1 to TRBJ1-2; D perhaps matches TRBD1 (6 bases). Sequenced: PBMCs or T cells enriched from blood (not recorded which). This clonotype was obtained from a woman aged 45-59 years with acute COVID-19. The CDR3 bases are TGTGCCAGCATCCCGGGAGGGGGAGCTAACTATGGCTACACCTTC. Amino acids: CASIPGGGANYGYTF.